This T cell receptor beta chain originates from a study of shared clonotypes between healthy human individuals. The CDR3 has 13 residues. CDR1 is MRHNA, CDR2 SNTAGT, per germline. V was cut by 0 bases and J by 6 bases, with 6 bases left in between. The protocol was immunoSEQ multiplex PCR, while the TCRdb copy is restricted to in-frame clones and leaves out a portion. Of about 1.5 million clones in the sample, more than 95% were seen once. V is TRBV6-4 and J is TRBJ2-4, with unresolved D. This receptor was obtained from a man aged 25-45 years in good health. The sequenced sample was naive CD4+ T cells sorted from blood. Subset meaning: CD45RA+ positively selected. This chain's CDR3 is CASSDSPGNIQYF. For the CDR3, the DNA is TGTGCCAGCAGTGACTCTCCGGGAAACATTCAGTACTTC.